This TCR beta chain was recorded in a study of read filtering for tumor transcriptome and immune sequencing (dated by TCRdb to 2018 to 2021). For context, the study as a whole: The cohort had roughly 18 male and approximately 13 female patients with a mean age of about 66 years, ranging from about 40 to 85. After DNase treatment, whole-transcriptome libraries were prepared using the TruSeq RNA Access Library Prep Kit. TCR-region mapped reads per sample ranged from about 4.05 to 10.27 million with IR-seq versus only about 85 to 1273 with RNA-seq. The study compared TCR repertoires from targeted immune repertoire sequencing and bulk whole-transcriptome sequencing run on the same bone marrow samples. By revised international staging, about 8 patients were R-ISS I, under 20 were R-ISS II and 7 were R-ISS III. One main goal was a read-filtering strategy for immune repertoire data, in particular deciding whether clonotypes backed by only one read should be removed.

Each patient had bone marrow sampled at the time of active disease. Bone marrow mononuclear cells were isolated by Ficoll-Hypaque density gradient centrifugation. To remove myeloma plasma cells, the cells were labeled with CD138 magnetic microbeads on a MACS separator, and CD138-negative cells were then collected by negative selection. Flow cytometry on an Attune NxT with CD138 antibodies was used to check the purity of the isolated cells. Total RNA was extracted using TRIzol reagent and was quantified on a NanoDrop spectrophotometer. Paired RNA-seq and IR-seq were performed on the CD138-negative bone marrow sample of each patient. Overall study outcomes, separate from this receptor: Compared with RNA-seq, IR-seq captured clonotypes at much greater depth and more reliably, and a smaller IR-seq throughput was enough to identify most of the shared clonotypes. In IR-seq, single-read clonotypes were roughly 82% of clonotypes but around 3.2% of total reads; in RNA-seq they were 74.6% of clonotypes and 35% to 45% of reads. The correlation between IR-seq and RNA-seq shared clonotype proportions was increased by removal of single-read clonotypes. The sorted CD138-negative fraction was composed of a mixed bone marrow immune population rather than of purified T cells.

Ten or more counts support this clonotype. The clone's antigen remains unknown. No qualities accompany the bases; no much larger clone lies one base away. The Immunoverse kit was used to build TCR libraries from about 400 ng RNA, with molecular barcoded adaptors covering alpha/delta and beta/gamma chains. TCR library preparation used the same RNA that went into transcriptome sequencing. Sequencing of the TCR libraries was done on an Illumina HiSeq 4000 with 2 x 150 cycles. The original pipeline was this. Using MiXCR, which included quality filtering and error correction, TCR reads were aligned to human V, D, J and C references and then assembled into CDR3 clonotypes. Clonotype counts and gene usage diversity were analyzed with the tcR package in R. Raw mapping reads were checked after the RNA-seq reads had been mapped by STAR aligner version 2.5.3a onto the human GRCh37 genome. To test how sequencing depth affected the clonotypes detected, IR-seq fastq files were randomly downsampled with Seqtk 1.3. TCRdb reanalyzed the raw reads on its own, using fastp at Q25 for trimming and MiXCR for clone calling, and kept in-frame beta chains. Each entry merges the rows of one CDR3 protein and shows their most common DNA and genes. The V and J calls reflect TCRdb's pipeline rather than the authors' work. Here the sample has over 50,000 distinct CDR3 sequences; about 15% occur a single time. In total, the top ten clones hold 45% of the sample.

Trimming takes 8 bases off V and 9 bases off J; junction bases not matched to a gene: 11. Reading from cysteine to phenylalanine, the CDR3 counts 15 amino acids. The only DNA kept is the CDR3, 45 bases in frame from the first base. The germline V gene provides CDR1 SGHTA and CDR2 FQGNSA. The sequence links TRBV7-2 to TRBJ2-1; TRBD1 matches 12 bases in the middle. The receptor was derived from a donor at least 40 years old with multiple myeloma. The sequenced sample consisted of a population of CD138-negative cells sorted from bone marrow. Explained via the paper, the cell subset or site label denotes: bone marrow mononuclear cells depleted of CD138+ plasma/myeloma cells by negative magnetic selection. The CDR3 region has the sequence CASQKGTGGIGEQFF. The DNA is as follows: TGTGCCAGCCAAAAAGGGACAGGGGGCATAGGTGAGCAGTTCTTC.